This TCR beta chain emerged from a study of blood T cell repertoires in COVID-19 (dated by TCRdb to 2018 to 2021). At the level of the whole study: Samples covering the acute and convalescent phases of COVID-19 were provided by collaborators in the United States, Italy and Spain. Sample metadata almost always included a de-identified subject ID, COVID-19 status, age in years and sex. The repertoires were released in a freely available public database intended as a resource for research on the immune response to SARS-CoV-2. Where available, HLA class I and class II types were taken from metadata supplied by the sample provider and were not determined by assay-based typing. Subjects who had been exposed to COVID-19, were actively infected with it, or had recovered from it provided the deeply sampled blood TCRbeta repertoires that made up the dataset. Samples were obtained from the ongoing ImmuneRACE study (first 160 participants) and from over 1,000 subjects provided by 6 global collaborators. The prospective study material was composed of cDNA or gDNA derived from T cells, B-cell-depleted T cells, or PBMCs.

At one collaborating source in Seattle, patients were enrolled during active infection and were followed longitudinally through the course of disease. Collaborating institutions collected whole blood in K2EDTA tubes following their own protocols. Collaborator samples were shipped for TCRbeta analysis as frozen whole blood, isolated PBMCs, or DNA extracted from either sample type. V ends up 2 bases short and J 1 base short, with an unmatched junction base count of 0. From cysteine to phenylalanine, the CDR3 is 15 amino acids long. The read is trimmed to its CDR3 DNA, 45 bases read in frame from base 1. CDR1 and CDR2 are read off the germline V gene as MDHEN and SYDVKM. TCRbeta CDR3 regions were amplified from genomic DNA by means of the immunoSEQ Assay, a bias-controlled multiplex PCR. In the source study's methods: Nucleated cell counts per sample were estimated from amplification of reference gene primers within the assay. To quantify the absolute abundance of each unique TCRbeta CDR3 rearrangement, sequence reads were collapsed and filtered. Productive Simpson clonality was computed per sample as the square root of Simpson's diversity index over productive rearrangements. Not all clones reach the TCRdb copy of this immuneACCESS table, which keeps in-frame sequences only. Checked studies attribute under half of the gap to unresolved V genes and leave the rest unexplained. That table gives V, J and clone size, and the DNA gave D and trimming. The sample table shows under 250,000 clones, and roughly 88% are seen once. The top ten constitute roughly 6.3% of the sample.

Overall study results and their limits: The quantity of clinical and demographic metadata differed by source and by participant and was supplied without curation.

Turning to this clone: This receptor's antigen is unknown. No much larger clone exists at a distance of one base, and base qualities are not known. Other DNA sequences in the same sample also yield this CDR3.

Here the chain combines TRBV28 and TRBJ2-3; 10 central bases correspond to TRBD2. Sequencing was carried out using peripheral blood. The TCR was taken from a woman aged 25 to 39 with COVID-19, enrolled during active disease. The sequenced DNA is TGTGCCAGCAGTTTAGGACTAGCGGGCACAGATACGCAGTATTTT. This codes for CASSLGLAGTDTQYF. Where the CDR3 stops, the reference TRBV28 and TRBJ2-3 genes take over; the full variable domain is DVKVTQSSRYLVKRTGEKVFLECVQDMDHENMFWYRQDPGLGLRLIYFSYDVKMKEKGDIPEGYSVSREKKERFSLILESASTNQTSMYLCASSLGLAGTDTQYFGPGTRLTVL.